What follows is one TCR beta chain and its context. Its antigen is undetermined. Treatment in this sample: roughly 19 received Ad26.COV2.S at low or high dose, single or two shots; 5 received placebo; per-sample allocation not given. Specimen acquisition occurred on day 63 following the initial vaccine or placebo injection. Cohort 1b enrolled adults aged 18-55 years in Boston. Vaccination employed an Ad26 vector expressing the Wuhan-strain SARS-CoV-2 spike. Generated by immunoSEQ multiplex PCR, the TCRdb table keeps only in-frame clones and is missing some. This sample yields around 300,000 clones, of which roughly nine tenths are seen a single time; around 5.5% belongs to the top ten. The CDR3 totals 15 residues. The V and J ends lost 4 bases and 9 bases, in that order; junction bases with no gene match: 8. CDR1 is LGHDT, CDR2 YNNKEL, per germline (reference sequence). The record originates from a study of Ad26.COV2.S vaccination and SARS-CoV-2 variants. Study results and limitations: Those who received vaccine or placebo ended up with similar non-spike TCR breadth.

The chain combines TRBV3-1 (or the pseudogene TRBV3-2) with TRBJ1-3; TRBD1 matches at 11 bases. This receptor was taken from a person between 18 and 59 years old who received the Ad26.COV2.S COVID-19 vaccine or a placebo. This sample comprised peripheral blood, obtained in a trial of Ad26.COV2.S vaccine versus placebo. The CDR3 spells CASSPQDRGQGTIYF. The CDR3 bases are TGTGCCAGCAGCCCCCAGGACAGGGGGCAAGGCACCATATATTTT.